Each of the 13 T cell receptor beta chains below was sequenced from the same sample in a study of control samples from healthy donors and cancer patients. TCRdb keeps only in-frame clones here, not all; method: immunoSEQ multiplex PCR. Of 390,000 or so clones detected, more than 80% appear once; the ten largest clones hold around 6.8%. Input material: PBMCs. All receptors derive from a man between 40 and 49 years old with head and neck cancer.

V usage is TRBV15 and J usage is TRBJ1-2, with 9 positions matching TRBD1. The CDR3 runs 14 residues. The germline V gene encodes CDR1 LNHNV and CDR2 YYDKDF (reference sequence). V gave up 3 bases and J gave up 6 bases; unmatched junction bases: 5. The CDR3 reads CATSRKTGGNGYTF. In DNA form, the CDR3 reads TGTGCCACCAGCAGGAAGACAGGGGGAAATGGCTACACCTTC.

This clone has only one observation. This chain joins TRBV4-3 and TRBJ2-7; possibly TRBD1 for D (5 bases). CDR3 size: 14 residues. Germline V gene data show CDR1 as LGHNA and CDR2 as YSLEER. The V gene lost 1 base and the J gene lost 3 bases, with 10 bases spanning the gap. The CDR3 loop is CASSQGTFYYEQYF. The CDR3 region has the DNA TGCGCCAGCAGCCAAGGGACATTCTACTACGAGCAGTACTTC.

CDR3 residues: CASSDLPVNTEAFF. The CDR3 nucleotides are TGTGCCAGCAGTGATTTACCGGTGAACACTGAAGCTTTCTTT. The J gene is TRBJ1-1, the V gene TRBV6-1, with unresolved D. The CDR3 sequence is 14 residues long. V was pared by 3 bases and J by 0 bases, with 8 bases between. In germline, CDR1 is MNHNS, CDR2 SASEGT.

The chain employs TRBV7-2 and TRBJ1-1; 8 bases fit TRBD1. Germline CDR1 is SGHTA and CDR2 is FQGNSA. V lost 5 bases, J lost 7 bases, and 12 bases stayed unmatched. The length of the CDR3 is 15 residues. CDR3 amino acids: CASSKSQGAGYEAFF. CDR3 in DNA: TGTGCCAGCAGCAAGTCGCAGGGGGCTGGCTATGAAGCTTTCTTT.

This clone appeared a few times. J is TRBJ2-5 and V is TRBV2; 14 nucleotides line up with TRBD2. The CDR3 is 17 residues long. V gave up 2 bases and J gave up 3 bases; unmatched junction bases: 5. Germline lookup yields CDR1 SNHLY and CDR2 FYNNEI. The CDR3: CASSEWGLAGEKETQYF. The CDR3 coding sequence is TGTGCCAGCAGTGAATGGGGACTAGCGGGGGAGAAAGAGACCCAGTACTTC.

The chain has TRBV6-1 and TRBJ1-1, with D perhaps matching TRBD1 (5 bases). Germline CDR1 is MNHNS and CDR2 is SASEGT. The ends were cut back, 0 bases at V and 0 bases at J, with 17 bases in the middle. The CDR3 loop spans 18 amino acids. CDR3 nucleotide sequence: TGTGCCAGCAGTGAAGCGCGCCTGGCAGGGACCTTGAACACTGAAGCTTTCTTT. Translation: CASSEARLAGTLNTEAFF.

The rearrangement uses TRBV30 and TRBJ2-6; TRBD1 might be the D (6 bases). The V gene lost 2 bases and the J gene lost 1 base, with 18 bases spanning the gap. This CDR3 is 18 amino acids long. The germline V gene has CDR1 GTSNPN and CDR2 SVGIG (reference sequence). As DNA, the CDR3 is TGTGCCTGGAGTCAGGGGTTTACACGAGGATCTGGGGCCAACGTCCTGACTTTC. It is translated as CAWSQGFTRGSGANVLTF. The full variable domain, with the rest looked up from reference TRBV30 and TRBJ2-6, is SQTIHQWPATLVQPVGSPLSLECTVEGTSNPNLYWYRQAAGRGLQLLFYSVGIGQISSEVPQNLSASRPQDRQFILSSKKLLLSDSGFYLCAWSQGFTRGSGANVLTFGAGSRLTVL.

V gene TRBV5-5 combines with J gene TRBJ2-2, with D possibly being TRBD1 (6 bases). CDR3 size: 15 residues. Germline assignment: CDR1 SGHKS and CDR2 YYEKEE (reference sequence). V was shortened by 5 bases and J by 2 bases, with 13 bases between the two germline ends. The CDR3 region has the DNA TGTGCCAGCAGTTCACCGGGACAAAACACCGGGGAGCTGTTTTTT. Amino acids: CASSSPGQNTGELFF.

This clone came up a few times. The chain is built from TRBV11-2 and TRBJ1-1; 7 bases match TRBD1. Germline trimming cut 7 bases from V and 1 base from J; bases unmatched to any gene: 6. The length of the CDR3 is 14 residues. From germline, CDR1 is SGHAT and CDR2 FQNNGV. CDR3 protein: CASTTGATNTEAFF. In nucleotides, the CDR3 is TGTGCCAGCACCACAGGGGCCACGAACACTGAAGCTTTCTTT. The entire variable domain, with the rest obtained from reference TRBV11-2 and TRBJ1-1, is as follows: EAGVAQSPRYKIIEKRQSVAFWCNPISGHATLYWYQQILGQGPKLLIQFQNNGVVDDSQLPKDRFSAERLKGVDSTLKIQPAKLEDSAVYLCASTTGATNTEAFFGQGTRLTVV.

The J gene is TRBJ1-2, the V gene TRBV29-1; tentatively, D is TRBD1 (6 bases). The CDR3 is made up of 13 amino acids. Per the germline V gene, CDR1 is SQVTM and CDR2 is ANQGSEA. Trimming took off 2 bases at V and 5 bases at J, with 12 bases between the two ends. Here the CDR3 reads CSVEMDSPYGYTF. The CDR3 DNA sequence: TGCAGCGTTGAAATGGACAGCCCTTATGGCTACACCTTC.

The chain joins TRBV5-1 to TRBJ2-7, with D perhaps TRBD1 (6 bases). The CDR3 is 15 amino acids. From germline, CDR1 is SGHRS and CDR2 YFSETQ. V was trimmed by 5 bases and J by 4 bases, leaving 19 bases between them. CDR3 loop: CASSPPRQANYEQYF. The CDR3 DNA reads as TGCGCCAGCAGTCCACCCCGACAGGCTAATTACGAGCAGTACTTC.

This clone appeared a single time. The J gene is TRBJ2-7, the V gene TRBV19; 10 bases line up with TRBD1. J was trimmed by 6 bases and V by 5 bases; bases with no gene match: 4. CDR3 length: 13 amino acids. Germline values: CDR1 LNHDA, CDR2 SQIVND (reference sequence). CDR3 nucleotide sequence: TGTGCCAGTAGTCAGGGGACAGGGGTCGAGCAGTACTTC. Its translation is CASSQGTGVEQYF.

The chain uses TRBV4-1 and TRBJ1-1; D possibly corresponds to TRBD1 (6 bases). Trimming left V 1 base short and J 4 bases short, with 10 bases between. CDR1 is MGHRA and CDR2 is YSYEKL in the germline V gene. CDR3 length equals 14 residues. Here the CDR3 reads CASSQAGGATEAFF. The CDR3 DNA follows: TGCGCCAGCAGCCAAGCGGGGGGGGCCACTGAAGCTTTCTTT.